This TCR beta chain was captured in a study of radiotherapy plus CTLA-4 blockade in lung cancer. As for the study in general: In 18% of patients, objective responses were seen; approximately 34% had disease control.

Sequenced by immunoSEQ multiplex PCR; TCRdb stores in-frame clones only, minus some. The table lists about 95,000 clones, approximately 83% of them singletons. The CDR3 is 14 amino acids. Looked up from germline, CDR1 is MNHNS and CDR2 is SASEGT. After removal of 5 bases from V and 4 bases from J, the junction contained 3 bases not matched to a gene. The rearrangement links TRBV6-1 to TRBJ1-5, with 9 bases that match TRBD1. This sequence was found in a human donor with non-small cell lung cancer who had stable disease on radiotherapy plus ipilimumab. The sample consisted of peripheral blood, taken from a patient treated with radiotherapy plus ipilimumab. CDR3 bases: TGTGCCAGCAGTTCCGGACAGGGGAATCAGCCCCAGCATTTT. It specifies CASSSGQGNQPQHF.